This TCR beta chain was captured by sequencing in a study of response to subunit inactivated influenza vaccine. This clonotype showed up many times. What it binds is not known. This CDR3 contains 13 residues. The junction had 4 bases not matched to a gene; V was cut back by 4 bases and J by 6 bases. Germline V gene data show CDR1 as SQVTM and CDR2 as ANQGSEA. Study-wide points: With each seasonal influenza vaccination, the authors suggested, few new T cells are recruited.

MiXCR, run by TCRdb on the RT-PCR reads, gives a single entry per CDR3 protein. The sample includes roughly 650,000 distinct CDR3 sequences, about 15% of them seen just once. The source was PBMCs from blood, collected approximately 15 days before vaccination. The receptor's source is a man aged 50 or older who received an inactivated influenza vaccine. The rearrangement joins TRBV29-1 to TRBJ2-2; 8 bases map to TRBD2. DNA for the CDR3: TGCAGCGTTGGCCGGGGGGGCCCCGGGGAGCTGTTTTTT. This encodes CSVGRGGPGELFF.